The 5 T cell receptor beta chains reported below all come from one sample, sequenced in a study of blood T cells in healthy people across ages. The authors ran a second PCR of 7 to 11 cycles using a sample-barcoded 5' primer and a J-beta primer mix. TCRdb ran MiXCR on the 5' RACE reads and lists one entry per CDR3 protein. The sample carries about 750,000 distinct CDR3 sequences, about 53% recorded once. Sequencing used blood. The receptor set was obtained from a man older than 75 in good health.

The V gene is TRBV10-3, the J gene TRBJ2-4; 7 bases are shared with TRBD2. The germline V gene has CDR1 ENHRY and CDR2 SYGVKD. V shed 8 bases, J shed 8 bases, and the junction held 6 bases outside the gene matches. The CDR3 loop spans 12 amino acids. CDR3 coding DNA: TGTGCCATCTCCGGGAGGCAGGACATTCAGTACTTC. This gives the protein CAISGRQDIQYF.

A single count supports this clonotype. V and J are TRBV5-4 and TRBJ1-2; D unresolved. Per germline, CDR1 SGHNT and CDR2 YYREEE (reference sequence). The CDR3 runs 14 residues. The ends were cut back, 3 bases at V and 1 base at J, with 10 bases in the middle. The CDR3 loop reads CASSSGKGNYGYTF. The CDR3 DNA is TGTGCCAGCAGCTCCGGAAAAGGTAACTATGGCTACACCTTC.

This chain links TRBV20-1 with TRBJ2-1; 9 bases line up with TRBD2. Germline CDR1 reads DFQATT; CDR2 reads SNEGSKA (reference sequence). Losses at the gene ends were 3 bases for V and 3 bases for J; bases not matched to a gene: 9. CDR3 length equals 16 residues. CDR3 DNA: TGCAGTGCTAGGTCTAGCGGGGCTTCTTACTACAATGAGCAGTTCTTC. This gives the protein CSARSSGASYYNEQFF.

V gene TRBV7-9 combines with J gene TRBJ1-2, with a tentative D call TRBD1 (5 bases). The CDR3 totals 13 residues. Trimming stripped 3 bases from V and 6 bases from J, with 11 bases between. Germline V gene lookup returns CDR1 SEHNR and CDR2 FQNEAQ (reference sequence). The CDR3 region is CASSFGRVDGYTF. The DNA of the CDR3 is TGTGCCAGCAGCTTTGGCAGGGTAGATGGCTACACCTTC.

In its sample, this clonotype was seen a few times. The rearrangement uses TRBV29-1 and TRBJ2-1; TRBD1 or TRBD2 may be the D gene (5 bases each). The CDR3 extends over 15 amino acids. V was shortened by 6 bases and J by 1 base, with 16 bases between the two germline ends. CDR1 is SQVTM and CDR2 is ANQGSEA in the germline V gene. The CDR3 DNA sequence: TGCAGCGTCCTCTCGCCCGGGGCATCCTACAATGAGCAGTTCTTC. Residues: CSVLSPGASYNEQFF.